This TCR beta chain was captured in a study of patients and donors after allogeneic stem cell transplantation. One entry per CDR3 protein results from TCRdb running MiXCR on the RT-PCR reads. Here the sample spans under 200,000 distinct CDR3 sequences, approximately 22% being singletons. CDR1 is LGHDT, CDR2 YNNKEL, per germline (reference sequence). Germline trimming cut 3 bases from V and 8 bases from J; bases unmatched to any gene: 6. The CDR3 loop spans 13 amino acids. This clonotype was counted between two and nine times. This receptor was taken from a human donor who was either an allogeneic HSCT recipient or a stem cell or donor lymphocyte infusion donor (not recorded which). It is not recorded whose cells these are; they may come from a transplant donor. The sample taken for sequencing was blood, either unsorted or a sorted T cell fraction (not recorded which). J is TRBJ1-2 and V is TRBV3-1, with TRBD1 identical over 7 bases. In DNA, the CDR3 is TGTGCCAGCAGCCACGGACAGGCCCTGGGCTACACCTTC. It specifies CASSHGQALGYTF.